These 10 T cell receptor beta chains came from one sample sequenced in a study of a mutant IDH1 vaccine in newly diagnosed glioma. The repertoire was sequenced with immunoSEQ multiplex PCR; TCRdb's copy has only in-frame clones and lacks some. Found here are 50,000 to 75,000 clones, 84% of them singletons; the top ten hold 7.4%. The antigens of these receptors remain unknown. Time point indicated: week 5, during vaccination. Every vaccination contained 300 ug of the mutant IDH1 20-mer peptide and was paired with topical imiquimod. The source was PBMCs, collected from a glioma patient whose treatment included an IDH1 peptide vaccine. These receptors were obtained from a woman between 50 and 59 years old with glioma.

The J gene is TRBJ2-2, the V gene TRBV12-2. TRBV12-2 has pseudogene status. The CDR3 spans 9 residues. The CDR3 nucleotides are TGTGCAGTCACCGGGGAGCTGTTTTTT. Encoded protein: CAVTGELFF.

This chain links TRBV7-2 with TRBJ1-6; TRBD1 aligns across 8 bases. Germline trimming cut 2 bases from V and 10 bases from J; bases unmatched to any gene: 7. Germline V CDR1 and CDR2: SGHTA, FQGNSA. The CDR3 runs to 15 residues. CDR3 in DNA: TGTGCCAGCAGCTTAAGGGACAGGACAAACTCACCCCTCCACTTT. This codes for CASSLRDRTNSPLHF. The entire variable domain, with the rest obtained from reference TRBV7-2 and TRBJ1-6, is as follows: GAGVSQSPSNKVTEKGKDVELRCDPISGHTALYWYRQSLGQGLEFLIYFQGNSAPDKSGLPSDRFSAERTGGSVSTLTIQRTQQEDSAVYLCASSLRDRTNSPLHFGNGTRLTVT.

This chain joins TRBV30 and TRBJ1-3, with D possibly being TRBD1 (6 bases). Trimming took off 2 bases at V and 0 bases at J, with 8 bases between the two ends. CDR3 length equals 14 residues. Germline loops: CDR1 GTSNPN, CDR2 SVGIG (reference sequence). The CDR3 region is CAWSKGDSGNTIYF. The DNA for the CDR3 is TGTGCCTGGAGTAAGGGGGACTCTGGAAACACCATATATTTT.

The rearrangement uses TRBV9 and TRBJ1-1; 10 nucleotides agree with TRBD1. The germline CDR1 and CDR2 sequences are SGDLS and YYNGEE. The CDR3 loop spans 16 amino acids. V trimming: 4 bases; J trimming: 7 bases; junction bases outside the gene matches: 13. The CDR3 loop is CASSPRWTGGFSEAFF. For the CDR3, the DNA is TGTGCCAGCAGCCCTCGATGGACAGGGGGTTTCAGTGAAGCTTTCTTT.

The rearrangement links TRBV29-1 to TRBJ2-7; no reliable D call. CDR1 and CDR2 (germline): SQVTM, ANQGSEA. V was cut by 4 bases and J by 5 bases, with 12 bases left in between. The CDR3 loop spans 12 amino acids. The CDR3 nucleotides are TGCAGCGTTGGATACATCGCAGACGAGCAGTACTTC. This translates into CSVGYIADEQYF.

This clone was observed once. This CDR3 reads CASSQDRGARLFVFF. The CDR3 bases are TGTGCCAGCAGCCAAGACAGGGGTGCAAGGTTGTTTGTTTTCTTT. The rearrangement links TRBV11-2 to TRBJ1-1; 8 bases agree with TRBD1. With V trimmed by 5 bases and J by 13 bases, 18 bases remained unmatched. From germline, CDR1 is SGHAT and CDR2 FQNNGV. This CDR3 is 15 amino acids long.

The genes are TRBV5-4 and TRBJ1-1; D gene ambiguous. The V end lost 4 bases, the J end lost 1 base, and 11 bases lay between the germline ends. The CDR3 is 14 amino acids. Germline CDR1 SGHNT, CDR2 YYREEE (reference sequence). CDR3 DNA sequence: TGTGCCAGCAGCCCCATCCGAGGGAACACTGAAGCTTTCTTT. It translates to CASSPIRGNTEAFF.

J is TRBJ1-1 and V is TRBV11-2; D not certain. V gave up 5 bases and J gave up 1 base, with 11 bases separating them. The germline CDR1 and CDR2 sequences are SGHAT and FQNNGV. The CDR3 is made up of 14 amino acids. The CDR3 is CASSPANRNTEAFF. In DNA, the CDR3 is TGTGCCAGCAGCCCTGCCAACCGGAACACTGAAGCTTTCTTT.

DNA of the CDR3: TGCGCCAGCAGCTCGAATGGGGTAGATGGCTACACCTTC. Translated: CASSSNGVDGYTF. The rearrangement links TRBV5-1 to TRBJ1-2; D is unclear. V was cut by 3 bases and J by 6 bases, with 12 bases left in between. Germline V gives CDR1 SGHRS, CDR2 YFSETQ. The CDR3 is 13 residues long.

The gene calls are TRBV4-1 and TRBJ1-2, with unresolved D. The CDR3 runs to 14 residues. Germline CDR1 reads MGHRA; CDR2 reads YSYEKL. The V end lost 0 bases, the J end lost 2 bases, and 7 bases lay between the germline ends. The CDR3 region is CASSQEVGNYGYTF. DNA for the CDR3: TGCGCCAGCAGCCAAGAGGTGGGGAACTATGGCTACACCTTC.